The 32 T cell receptor beta chains presented below share a single source sample, sequenced in a study of OX40 agonist ivuxolimab in advanced cancers. TCRdb's copy holds only in-frame clones and misses some; the assay was immunoSEQ multiplex PCR. The profile shows over 30,000 clones, around 80% of them singletons. The material was CD4+ or CD8+ T cells sorted from blood, obtained in a trial of the OX40 agonist ivuxolimab. The receptors here all came from an adult with an advanced solid tumor such as melanoma, head and neck, liver or kidney cancer.

The chain uses TRBV28 and TRBJ2-7; 8 positions agree with TRBD2. After removal of 4 bases from V and 4 bases from J, the junction contained 9 bases not matched to a gene. In germline, CDR1 is MDHEN, CDR2 SYDVKM. This CDR3 spans 15 amino acids. The CDR3 region has the DNA TGTGCCAGCAGTTCCTCGGGAGGGGGACGGTACGAGCAGTACTTC. Encoded protein: CASSSSGGGRYEQYF.

This clone was detected once. CDR3 DNA sequence: TGTGCCAGCGCACAACAGGGGGTCCAAGAGACCCAGTACTTC. Encoded protein: CASAQQGVQETQYF. This sequence joins TRBV11-3 and TRBJ2-5, with 8 bases lining up with TRBD1. The CDR3 length is 14 residues. V lost 8 bases, J lost 1 base, and 6 bases stayed unmatched. CDR1 SGHNT and CDR2 YENEEA come from the germline V gene. The full variable domain, with the rest looked up from reference TRBV11-3 and TRBJ2-5, is EAGVVQSPRYKIIEKKQPVAFWCNPISGHNTLYWYLQNLGQGPELLIRYENEEAVDDSQLPKDRFSAERLKGVDSTLKIQPAELGDSAVYLCASAQQGVQETQYFGPGTRLLVL.

The chain carries TRBV28 and TRBJ2-1; 8 nucleotides align to TRBD2. The germline V gene encodes CDR1 MDHEN and CDR2 SYDVKM. Unmatched junction bases numbered 21, after V lost 6 bases and J lost 8 bases. This CDR3 spans 18 amino acids. The CDR3 DNA reads as TGTGCCAGCAGGAAAATAACCCCGGCCGGGACTAGAAGATATGAGCAGTTCTTC. Its translation is CASRKITPAGTRRYEQFF. The full variable domain, in which reference TRBV28 and TRBJ2-1 provide the parts outside the CDR3, is DVKVTQSSRYLVKRTGEKVFLECVQDMDHENMFWYRQDPGLGLRLIYFSYDVKMKEKGDIPEGYSVSREKKERFSLILESASTNQTSMYLCASRKITPAGTRRYEQFFGPGTRLTVL.

The CDR3, as DNA: TGTGCCAGCAGCCGGCAGGGGGCCTATGGCTACACCTTC. As protein: CASSRQGAYGYTF. V gene TRBV6-5 combines with J gene TRBJ1-2; 8 bases line up with TRBD1. CDR3 length: 13 amino acids. Germline lookup yields CDR1 MNHEY and CDR2 SVGAGI. The V segment lost 6 bases and the J segment 4 bases; nucleotides outside the gene matches: 4.

This chain joins TRBV11-2 and TRBJ2-3, with 8 bases that match TRBD1. The V gene end was trimmed by 5 bases and the J gene end by 1 base; junction bases not matched to a gene: 2. The CDR3 length is 14 residues. Germline V gene lookup returns CDR1 SGHAT and CDR2 FQNNGV. This CDR3 is CASSLDRGTDTQYF. The CDR3 DNA reads as TGTGCCAGCAGCCTGGACAGGGGCACAGATACGCAGTATTTT.

V usage is TRBV28 and J usage is TRBJ2-7; 7 nucleotides match TRBD1. Trimming cost V 6 bases and J 3 bases; bases outside gene matches: 8. This CDR3 region has 14 residues. Germline V lookup: CDR1 MDHEN, CDR2 SYDVKM. In DNA, the CDR3 is TGTGCCAGCAGAGAAAGGGGGCCAAACTACGAGCAGTACTTC. The encoded protein is CASRERGPNYEQYF.

V usage is TRBV19 and J usage is TRBJ2-2; no reliable D call. This CDR3 is built from 13 residues. Germline CDR1 reads LNHDA; CDR2 reads SQIVND (reference sequence). The V gene lost 7 bases and the J gene lost 5 bases, with 11 bases spanning the gap. The CDR3 DNA is TGTGCCAGTACCCCGCTGGGGACCGGGGAGCTGTTTTTT. It codes for CASTPLGTGELFF.

The rearrangement links TRBV30 to TRBJ1-2, with TRBD1 matching over 7 bases. The germline gives CDR1 GTSNPN, CDR2 SVGIG (reference sequence). The CDR3 has 13 amino acids. V dropped 5 bases and J dropped 8; count of bases not matched to a gene: 11. The CDR3 here is CAWGDSTMVGYTF. CDR3 DNA sequence: TGTGCCTGGGGGGACAGCACTATGGTAGGCTACACCTTC.

The chain recombines TRBV7-6 with TRBJ2-7; D unclear. Germline CDR1 and CDR2: SGHVS and FNYEAQ. The V gene lost 1 base and the J gene lost 9 bases, with 10 bases spanning the gap. This CDR3 region has 12 residues. The CDR3 loop is CASSLEGMRQYF. The CDR3 region has the DNA TGTGCCAGCAGCTTAGAAGGCATGAGGCAGTACTTC.

The genes are TRBV6-5 and TRBJ2-7; D may be TRBD2 (6 bases). V was clipped by 7 bases and J by 1 base, with 14 bases between them. The CDR3 is 14 amino acids. Germline CDR1 and CDR2: MNHEY and SVGAGI. The CDR3 loop is CASTAGSTSYEQYF. The DNA for the CDR3 is TGTGCCAGCACCGCGGGGTCTACTTCCTACGAGCAGTACTTC.

In DNA form, the CDR3 reads TGTGCCAGCACCCGAAGTGGGAATCCCACAGATACGCAGTATTTT. Protein sequence: CASTRSGNPTDTQYF. The chain employs TRBV2 and TRBJ2-3; no reliable D call. Germline lookup yields CDR1 SNHLY and CDR2 FYNNEI. V shed 7 bases and J shed 2 bases, with 16 bases lying between them. CDR3 length: 15 amino acids.

The rearrangement joins TRBV6-5 to TRBJ2-4; tentatively, D is TRBD1 or TRBD2 (6 bases each). V lost 2 bases and J lost 1, with 12 bases in between. The CDR3 has 16 residues. Looked up from germline, CDR1 is MNHEY and CDR2 is SVGAGI. The CDR3 coding sequence is TGTGCCAGCAGTTACGATACAGGGAGGGCCAAAAACATTCAGTACTTC. Residues: CASSYDTGRAKNIQYF.

J is TRBJ2-1 and V is TRBV15, with 10 bases aligning to TRBD1. With V trimmed by 9 bases and J by 8 bases, 10 bases remained unmatched. CDR1 and CDR2 from the germline V gene are LNHNV and YYDKDF (reference sequence). This CDR3 contains 14 residues. The CDR3 spells CATRTGGDGDEQFF. The CDR3 DNA reads TGTGCCACTCGGACAGGGGGGGACGGCGATGAGCAGTTCTTC.

The chain has TRBV6-1 and TRBJ2-7; the D gene is possibly TRBD2 (5 bases). Trimming removed 5 bases from V and 5 bases from J, with 13 bases in between. The CDR3 is made up of 13 amino acids. In germline, CDR1 is MNHNS, CDR2 SASEGT. CDR3 nucleotide sequence: TGTGCCAGCAGTCATGGACTGGGAGACGAGCAGTACTTC. This encodes CASSHGLGDEQYF.

This clone was found a few times. This chain joins TRBV28 and TRBJ2-2; D gene uncertain. Trimming took 7 bases from V and 4 from J, leaving 13 bases between them. Germline CDR1 is MDHEN and CDR2 is SYDVKM. There are 14 residues in the CDR3. CDR3 coding DNA: TGTGCCAGCAACCCTCCGTCCTTCACCGGGGAGCTGTTTTTT. Its translation is CASNPPSFTGELFF.

This clone has just a few counts. The J gene is TRBJ2-2, the V gene TRBV6-6; D call uncertain. Germline-derived CDR1 and CDR2 are MNHNY and SVGAGI (reference sequence). V shed 10 bases and J shed 4 bases, with 13 bases lying between them. The CDR3 extends over 13 amino acids. The CDR3 DNA sequence: TGTGCCACCCTTCCCGACCTCACCGGGGAGCTGTTTTTT. Translated: CATLPDLTGELFF.

V is TRBV5-1 and J is TRBJ1-1; D unclear. This CDR3 spans 15 amino acids. V was shortened by 0 bases and J by 8 bases, with 17 bases between the two germline ends. Germline CDR1 reads SGHRS; CDR2 reads YFSETQ. In nucleotides, the CDR3 is TGCGCCAGCAGCTTGGAGAAGTTCGGGGAGCCCGAAGCTTTCTTT. Encoded protein: CASSLEKFGEPEAFF.

The chain is built from TRBV5-4 and TRBJ2-1, with D uncertain. This CDR3 has 13 amino acids. Trimming cost V 0 bases and J 7 bases, with 8 bases left between them. Looked up from germline, CDR1 is SGHNT and CDR2 is YYREEE (reference sequence). The CDR3 DNA reads as TGTGCCAGCAGCTTGGTTCAATGGAATGAGCAGTTCTTC. Its protein product is CASSLVQWNEQFF.

Only a few counts were recorded for this clone. The chain employs TRBV7-9 and TRBJ2-1; D gene ambiguous. Per the germline V gene, CDR1 is SEHNR and CDR2 is FQNEAQ (reference sequence). V was clipped by 3 bases and J by 4 bases, with 13 bases between them. This CDR3 comprises 15 residues. CDR3 sequence (DNA): TGTGCCAGCAGCTTGGGAAATTACAGTTACAATGAGCAGTTCTTC. Translation: CASSLGNYSYNEQFF.

J is TRBJ1-6 and V is TRBV28; D remains unclear. The CDR3 sequence is 14 residues long. V lost 7 bases and J 9 bases, leaving 16 bases between the germline ends. Germline CDR1 reads MDHEN; CDR2 reads SYDVKM. The CDR3 region has the DNA TGTGCCAGCATCTCCCCCGGGTGGGGTTCACCCCTCCACTTT. Translation gives CASISPGWGSPLHF.

This rearrangement joins TRBV5-6 to TRBJ2-4; D is undetermined. V dropped 1 base and J dropped 15 bases, with 14 bases sitting between them. CDR3 length equals 12 residues. The germline V gene encodes CDR1 SGHDT and CDR2 YYEEEE. CDR3 region: CASSLTSSEAYF. The CDR3 bases are TGTGCCAGCAGCTTGACGTCTAGTGAGGCGTACTTC. Full variable domain (missing parts from reference TRBV5-6 and TRBJ2-4): DAGVTQSPTHLIKTRGQQVTLRCSPKSGHDTVSWYQQALGQGPQFIFQYYEEEERQRGNFPDRFSGHQFPNYSSELNVNALLLGDSALYLCASSLTSSEAYFGAGTRLSVL.

This clone was found a few times. CDR3 bases: TGTGCCACCAGTTCGTCGAACACTGAAGCTTTCTTT. It specifies CATSSSNTEAFF. This sequence joins TRBV15 and TRBJ1-1; D call uncertain. CDR1 LNHNV and CDR2 YYDKDF come from the germline V gene (reference sequence). The ends were cut back, 6 bases at V and 1 base at J, with 6 bases in the middle. This CDR3 spans 12 amino acids.

The chain uses TRBV28 and TRBJ1-4, with D hard to call. Trimming stripped 5 bases from V and 0 bases from J, with 7 bases between. The CDR3 runs 14 residues. Germline V gene sequence: CDR1 MDHEN, CDR2 SYDVKM. CDR3 nucleotides: TGTGCCAGCAGTCAAGGGTCAACTAATGAAAAACTGTTTTTT. Translated, it gives CASSQGSTNEKLFF. Filled out from reference TRBV28 and TRBJ1-4, the complete variable domain reads DVKVTQSSRYLVKRTGEKVFLECVQDMDHENMFWYRQDPGLGLRLIYFSYDVKMKEKGDIPEGYSVSREKKERFSLILESASTNQTSMYLCASSQGSTNEKLFFGSGTQLSVL.

This clone was counted only a few times. The rearrangement joins TRBV6-1 to TRBJ2-1; 7 bases map to TRBD1. The CDR3 is made up of 14 amino acids. Trimming cost V 4 bases and J 3 bases; bases outside gene matches: 3. The V gene's germline CDR1 is MNHNS and CDR2 SASEGT. CDR3 loop: CASSVSGGYNEQFF. CDR3 DNA sequence: TGTGCCAGCAGTGTATCAGGGGGCTACAATGAGCAGTTCTTC.

This chain links TRBV7-8 with TRBJ1-1; D call uncertain. There are 13 residues in the CDR3. V dropped 2 bases and J dropped 0 bases, with 4 bases sitting between them. Per the germline V gene, CDR1 is SGHVS and CDR2 is FQNEAQ. The CDR3 coding sequence is TGTGCCAGCAGCTTAATCTTGAACACTGAAGCTTTCTTT. Residues: CASSLILNTEAFF.

V and J are TRBV6-1 and TRBJ2-7; TRBD2 is a possible D gene (6 bases). CDR3 length: 13 residues. V gave up 3 bases and J gave up 2 bases, with 8 bases separating them. Germline-derived CDR1 and CDR2 are MNHNS and SASEGT. The CDR3 region is CASSERGPYEQYF. CDR3 coding DNA: TGTGCCAGCAGTGAGCGGGGACCCTACGAGCAGTACTTC.

This clone appeared a single time. The chain couples TRBV2 to TRBJ1-6; D is uncertain. The V gene lost 11 bases and the J gene lost 9 bases, with 20 bases spanning the gap. Germline lookup yields CDR1 SNHLY and CDR2 FYNNEI. The CDR3 has 14 residues. CDR3 DNA sequence: TGTGCCGGTTTGGCCAGGCGAGGAGTTTCACCCCTCCACTTT. Its translation is CAGLARRGVSPLHF. The whole variable domain, remainder taken from reference TRBV2 and TRBJ1-6, is EPEVTQTPSHQVTQMGQEVILRCVPISNHLYFYWYRQILGQKVEFLVSFYNNEISEKSEIFDDQFSVERPDGSNFTLKIRSTKLEDSAMYFCAGLARRGVSPLHFGNGTRLTVT.

The CDR3 region has the DNA TGCGCCAGCAGCCCTGGGACAGCCACCTACGAGCAGTACTTC. It encodes CASSPGTATYEQYF. The chain is built from TRBV5-1 and TRBJ2-7; TRBD1 matches at 7 bases. The V gene's germline CDR1 is SGHRS and CDR2 YFSETQ. The V and J ends lost 4 bases and 2 bases, in that order; junction bases with no gene match: 6. This CDR3 comprises 14 residues.

J is TRBJ1-5 and V is TRBV28; 9 bases line up with TRBD1. The ends lost 7 bases at V and 6 bases at J; junction bases unmatched: 10. From germline, CDR1 is MDHEN and CDR2 SYDVKM. The CDR3 consists of 15 residues. The DNA for the CDR3 is TGTGCCAGCAACCCCACAGGGGGCTCCCGTCAGCCCCAGCATTTT. Residues: CASNPTGGSRQPQHF.

CDR3: CASSPRRGVYYEQYF. CDR3 in DNA: TGTGCCAGCAGCCCAAGGAGGGGGGTATACTACGAGCAGTACTTC. The genes are TRBV6-1 and TRBJ2-7; the D call may be TRBD1 or TRBD2 (6 bases each). Trimming cost V 6 bases and J 3 bases, with 18 bases left between them. CDR1 is MNHNS and CDR2 is SASEGT in the germline V gene. This CDR3 has 15 amino acids.

This chain uses TRBV5-6 with TRBJ1-5, with D unresolved. V was trimmed by 0 bases and J by 3 bases, leaving 16 bases between them. The CDR3 consists of 17 residues. In germline, CDR1 is SGHDT, CDR2 YYEEEE. The CDR3, as DNA: TGTGCCAGCAGCTTGGGGGGTCCAGGTGTCGTCAATCAGCCCCAGCATTTT. Its translation: CASSLGGPGVVNQPQHF.

V and J are TRBV11-3 and TRBJ2-7; perhaps D is TRBD1 or TRBD2 (5 bases each). This CDR3 region has 14 residues. The germline V gene encodes CDR1 SGHNT and CDR2 YENEEA. V lost 2 bases and J lost 5, with 13 bases in between. Written as DNA, the CDR3 is TGTGCCAGCAGCTTAATCTGGGGACGAAACGAGCAGTACTTC. It translates to CASSLIWGRNEQYF.